These 19 T cell receptor beta chains were sequenced from one sample in a study of OX40 agonist ivuxolimab in advanced cancers. Repertoires were generated with immunoSEQ multiplex PCR, while TCRdb's copy carries only in-frame clones and drops some. Of tens of thousands of clones listed, 70% to 90% were seen once; the top ten hold approximately 1%. Source: CD4+ or CD8+ T cells sorted from blood, taken in a trial of the OX40 agonist ivuxolimab. These receptors were obtained from an adult with an advanced solid tumor such as melanoma, head and neck, liver or kidney cancer.

Only a few counts were recorded for this clone. V usage is TRBV7-6 and J usage is TRBJ1-5; tentative D call: TRBD1 (6 bases). The CDR3 length is 14 residues. V lost 3 bases, J lost 7 bases, and 13 bases lay in between. Germline-derived CDR1 and CDR2 are SGHVS and FNYEAQ. CDR3 residues: CASSLQGLGQPQHF. The CDR3 DNA reads TGTGCCAGCAGCTTGCAGGGGTTGGGGCAGCCCCAGCATTTT.

In this sample, this clone turned up a few times. The rearrangement joins TRBV7-7 to TRBJ1-1; a weak D match, TRBD1 (6 bases). CDR3 length: 14 amino acids. Germline values: CDR1 SSHAT, CDR2 FNYEAQ (reference sequence). V shed 1 base and J shed 10 bases, with 16 bases lying between them. The CDR3 loop reads CASSLGSSAGAAFF. CDR3 in DNA: TGTGCCAGCAGCTTAGGCAGCTCGGCAGGGGCAGCTTTCTTT.

The chain couples TRBV5-1 to TRBJ1-1; D is unclear. V lost 3 bases and J 3 bases, leaving 12 bases between the germline ends. This CDR3 has 14 residues. Germline assignment: CDR1 SGHRS and CDR2 YFSETQ. The CDR3 region has the DNA TGCGCCAGCAGCTGGGCAAACCGGGACACTGAAGCTTTCTTT. It encodes CASSWANRDTEAFF.

This clone occurred once. The chain combines TRBV29-1 with TRBJ1-1, with 8 bases fitting TRBD1. Germline lookup yields CDR1 SQVTM and CDR2 ANQGSEA. The CDR3 is made up of 15 amino acids. The V and J ends lost 3 bases and 0 bases, in that order; junction bases with no gene match: 6. CDR3 loop: CSVEAWGQVNTEAFF. Written as DNA, the CDR3 is TGCAGCGTTGAGGCCTGGGGACAGGTGAACACTGAAGCTTTCTTT.

The chain employs TRBV4-1 and TRBJ2-5, with unresolved D. Trimming stripped 4 bases from V and 2 bases from J, with 11 bases between. The CDR3 is 14 residues long. Per the germline V gene, CDR1 is MGHRA and CDR2 is YSYEKL. CDR3 amino acids: CASSRRLEQETQYF. The DNA for the CDR3 is TGCGCCAGCAGCCGGCGGTTAGAACAAGAGACCCAGTACTTC.

The CDR3 coding sequence is TGTGCCAGCAGTGAAACGAGGTGGCAGAACACTGAAGCTTTCTTT. Amino acids: CASSETRWQNTEAFF. The V gene is TRBV25-1, the J gene TRBJ1-1; D is uncertain. The germline V and J ends were trimmed by 2 bases and 1 base, with 11 bases remaining between them. This CDR3 is built from 15 residues. The V gene's germline CDR1 is MGHDK and CDR2 SYGVNS.

This clone was found a few times. This chain uses TRBV5-1 with TRBJ2-7; no clear D gene. Trimming removed 1 base from V and 0 bases from J, with 5 bases in between. The CDR3 loop spans 13 amino acids. CDR1 is SGHRS and CDR2 is YFSETQ in the germline V gene. The CDR3 loop is CASSLWDSYEQYF. The CDR3 DNA follows: TGCGCCAGCAGCTTGTGGGACTCCTACGAGCAGTACTTC.

V usage is TRBV6-1 and J usage is TRBJ1-1, with TRBD1 matching over 7 bases. Germline V gene lookup returns CDR1 MNHNS and CDR2 SASEGT. The trim removed 8 bases at V and 0 bases at J, leaving 9 bases unmatched. The CDR3 runs to 15 residues. CDR3 sequence: CASPRDRNMNTEAFF. CDR3 coding DNA: TGTGCCAGCCCCAGGGACAGAAACATGAACACTGAAGCTTTCTTT.

V and J are TRBV18 and TRBJ2-7; D gene unclear. Trimming cost V 6 bases and J 3 bases, with 15 bases left between them. The CDR3 runs to 14 residues. Looked up from germline, CDR1 is KGHSH and CDR2 is LQKENI. The CDR3 reads CASSLSLASYEQYF. The CDR3 coding sequence is TGTGCCAGCTCCCTATCCCTGGCCAGCTACGAGCAGTACTTC.

This chain links TRBV2 with TRBJ2-5; 9 nucleotides match TRBD1. This CDR3 has 13 amino acids. Germline V lookup: CDR1 SNHLY, CDR2 FYNNEI. V lost 10 bases, J lost 1 base, and 4 bases stayed unmatched. The CDR3 spells CANQGQGQETQYF. Written as DNA, the CDR3 is TGTGCCAACCAGGGACAGGGCCAAGAGACCCAGTACTTC.

V usage is TRBV14 and J usage is TRBJ1-2; 8 nucleotides match TRBD1. This CDR3 has 15 amino acids. Per the germline V gene, CDR1 is SGHDN and CDR2 is FVKESK. With 4 bases clipped from V and 4 bases from J, the junction kept 8 bases outside the gene matches. CDR3 DNA sequence: TGTGCCAGCAGCCCAATCGGGCAGGGGGCCTATGGCTACACCTTC. Its translation: CASSPIGQGAYGYTF.

The chain joins TRBV6-6 to TRBJ2-5, with TRBD2 matching 12 bases. Germline CDR1 MNHNY, CDR2 SVGAGI (reference sequence). CDR3 length: 13 amino acids. V trimming: 7 bases; J trimming: 9 bases; junction bases outside the gene matches: 6. CDR3 loop: CASIRTSGEPQYF. The CDR3 DNA reads TGTGCCAGCATCAGGACTAGCGGGGAACCCCAGTACTTC.

CDR3 coding DNA: TGTGCCAGCAGCAAAGGGGAGAGGATCCCGGGACAGGGGGCGTTTAATGAAAAACTGTTTTTT. Translating it yields CASSKGERIPGQGAFNEKLFF. The V call is TRBV21-1, the J call TRBJ1-4; TRBD1, the table's D call, was not compared with the DNA. TRBV21-1 is a pseudogene locus. There are 21 residues in the CDR3.

The rearrangement joins TRBV6-1 to TRBJ1-4; no reliable D call. V dropped 10 bases and J dropped 8 bases, with 17 bases sitting between them. Germline CDR1 MNHNS, CDR2 SASEGT. The CDR3 covers 13 residues. CDR3 coding DNA: TGTGCCACTTCGCTCAGGCCTTCAGAAAAACTGTTTTTT. Amino acid sequence: CATSLRPSEKLFF.

The chain combines TRBV7-6 with TRBJ2-5; weak D call: TRBD2 (5 bases). The V gene lost 6 bases and the J gene lost 7 bases, with 15 bases spanning the gap. CDR1 and CDR2 (germline): SGHVS, FNYEAQ. The CDR3 is 13 amino acids. CDR3 sequence: CASRGAVAGTQYF. The DNA for the CDR3 is TGTGCCAGCAGGGGAGCCGTGGCGGGGACCCAGTACTTC.

The V gene is TRBV11-2, the J gene TRBJ2-5, with a weak D call TRBD2 (5 bases). Between the trimmed V and J ends, which lost 1 base and 4 bases, there was a span of 13 bases. CDR3 length: 15 amino acids. Germline V gene lookup returns CDR1 SGHAT and CDR2 FQNNGV. CDR3 DNA sequence: TGTGCCAGCAGCTTAGGGGGTGTTGGGAGAGAGACCCAGTACTTC. The encoded protein is CASSLGGVGRETQYF.

This clone was seen a few times. The chain employs TRBV4-1 and TRBJ1-2; D unresolved. Trimming left V 1 base short and J 4 bases short, with 13 bases between. Germline V gene sequence: CDR1 MGHRA, CDR2 YSYEKL. The CDR3 runs 15 residues. CDR3 amino acids: CASSQATPTLYGYTF. The CDR3 DNA follows: TGCGCCAGCAGCCAAGCGACACCAACTCTCTATGGCTACACCTTC.

This chain joins TRBV6-5 and TRBJ2-1; 7 bases fit TRBD1. Germline V gives CDR1 MNHEY, CDR2 SVGAGI. There are 16 residues in the CDR3. The ends lost 5 bases at V and 1 base at J; junction bases unmatched: 8. DNA for the CDR3: TGTGCCAGCAGTAACTTCGGACAGGTATCCTACAATGAGCAGTTCTTC. Translating gives CASSNFGQVSYNEQFF.

CDR3 sequence reads: CASSLAPQGRSGNTIYF. CDR3 sequence (DNA): TGCGCCAGCAGCTTGGCACCACAGGGGAGGTCGGGAAACACCATATATTTT. The chain couples TRBV5-1 to TRBJ1-3; TRBD1 aligns across 7 bases. CDR3 size: 17 residues. Looked up from germline, CDR1 is SGHRS and CDR2 is YFSETQ. The V segment lost 0 bases and the J segment 4 bases; nucleotides outside the gene matches: 10.